This entry features one T cell receptor beta chain sequence. Looked up from germline, CDR1 is MGHDK and CDR2 is SYGVNS. V was pared by 3 bases and J by 7 bases, with 3 bases of the junction left unmatched. This CDR3 comprises 13 residues. These data are taken from a study of T cell changes during pregnancy in multiple sclerosis. TCRdb's table, derived via immunoSEQ multiplex PCR, lists solely in-frame clones and lacks some. Here the sample spans more than 30,000 clones, 90% to 95% being singletons. The specimen was CD8+ T cells from peripheral blood mononuclear cells, collected in the third trimester of pregnancy. The chain has TRBV25-1 and TRBJ2-1; 7 bases agree with TRBD1. The source is a female donor with multiple sclerosis, enrolled in a pregnancy study. In DNA form, the CDR3 reads TGTGCCAGCAGTGAGGAACAGGGGAATGAGCAGTTCTTC. This encodes CASSEEQGNEQFF.